This paragraph reports one T cell receptor (beta chain). Its specificity is not known. Amplification targeted TCR beta CDR3 regions from RNA transcripts. Using the HTBI primer set, a first-round RT-PCR was run on the TCR CDR3. TCRdb re-called the multiplex PCR reads with MiXCR, one entry per CDR3 protein. Of under 350,000 distinct CDR3 sequences listed, under 25% are singletons. Not enrolled were patients with uncontrolled infection, other autoimmune disease, pregnancy or lactation. The entry originates in a study of T cells in Graves' hyperthyroidism and ophthalmopathy. Study-wide results and caveats: Most thyroid-expanded clonotypes above 0.001 were also found in blood. Ophthalmopathy cases were set apart from stable hyperthyroidism by a 13 V-J model.

The V gene lost 4 bases and the J gene lost 3 bases, with 13 bases spanning the gap. This CDR3 region has 14 residues. CDR1 is SEHNR and CDR2 is FQNEAQ in the germline V gene (reference sequence). The V call is TRBV7-9, the J call TRBJ2-7; possibly TRBD1 or TRBD2 for D (5 bases each). Source material: blood. The clonotype comes from a woman aged 50 to 60 with Graves' hyperthyroidism. CDR3 coding DNA: TGTGCCAGCAGCTACATGGGTGGGGGCTACGAGCAGTACTTC. It encodes CASSYMGGGYEQYF.